This T cell receptor beta chain was identified during a study of blood T cells in healthy people across ages. CDR3 length: 12 residues. V trimming: 7 bases; J trimming: 10 bases; junction bases outside the gene matches: 7. Germline CDR1 reads SEHNR; CDR2 reads FQNEAQ (reference sequence). Aged about 6 to 100, donors were systemically healthy Caucasians from Russia. Primers used in a second PCR of roughly 6 to 11 cycles were a sample-barcoded 5' primer and a J-beta primer mix. Each cDNA molecule, via a template-switch adaptor with 12 random nucleotides, was tagged. TCRdb processed the 5' RACE reads anew with MiXCR; each CDR3 protein has one entry. The data show approximately 1.5 million distinct CDR3 sequences, under 55% seen once.

This TCR was sampled from a woman younger than 35 in good health. Sequencing used blood. The genes are TRBV7-9 and TRBJ2-1; 7 bases map to TRBD1. For the CDR3, the DNA is TGTGCCAGCACGCGACAGGGTGAGGAGCAGTTCTTC. It encodes CASTRQGEEQFF.